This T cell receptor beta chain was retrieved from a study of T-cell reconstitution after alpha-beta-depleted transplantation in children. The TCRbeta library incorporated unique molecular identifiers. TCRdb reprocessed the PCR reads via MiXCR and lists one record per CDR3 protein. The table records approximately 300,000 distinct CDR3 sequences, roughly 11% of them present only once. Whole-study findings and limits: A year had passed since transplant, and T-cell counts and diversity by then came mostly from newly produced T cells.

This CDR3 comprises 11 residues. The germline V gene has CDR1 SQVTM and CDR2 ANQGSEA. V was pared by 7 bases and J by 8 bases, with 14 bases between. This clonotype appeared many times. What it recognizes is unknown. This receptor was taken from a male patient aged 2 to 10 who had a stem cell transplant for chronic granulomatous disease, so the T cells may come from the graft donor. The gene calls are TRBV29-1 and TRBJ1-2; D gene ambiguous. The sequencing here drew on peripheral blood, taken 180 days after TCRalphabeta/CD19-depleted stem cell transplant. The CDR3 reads CSGYQGGGYTF. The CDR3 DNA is TGCAGCGGTTATCAAGGAGGAGGCTACACCTTC. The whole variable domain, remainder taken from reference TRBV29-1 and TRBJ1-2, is SAVISQKPSRDICQRGTSLTIQCQVDSQVTMMFWYRQQPGQSLTLIATANQGSEATYESGFVIDKFPISRPNLTFSTLTVSNMSPEDSSIYLCSGYQGGGYTFGSGTRLTVV.